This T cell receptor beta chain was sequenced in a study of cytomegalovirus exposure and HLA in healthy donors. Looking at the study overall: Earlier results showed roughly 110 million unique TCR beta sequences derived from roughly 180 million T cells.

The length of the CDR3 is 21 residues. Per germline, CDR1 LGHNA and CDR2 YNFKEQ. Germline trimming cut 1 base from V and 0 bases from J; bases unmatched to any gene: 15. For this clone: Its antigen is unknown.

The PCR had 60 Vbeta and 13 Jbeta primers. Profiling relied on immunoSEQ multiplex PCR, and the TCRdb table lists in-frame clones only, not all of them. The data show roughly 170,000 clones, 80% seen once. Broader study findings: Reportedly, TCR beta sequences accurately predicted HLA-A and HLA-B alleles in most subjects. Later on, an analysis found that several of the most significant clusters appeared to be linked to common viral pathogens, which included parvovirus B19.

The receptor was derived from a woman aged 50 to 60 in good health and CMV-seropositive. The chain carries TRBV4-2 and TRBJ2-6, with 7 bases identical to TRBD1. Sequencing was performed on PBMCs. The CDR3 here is CASSQALPPGQIISGANVLTF. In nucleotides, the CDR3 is TGTGCCAGCAGCCAAGCTCTCCCCCCGGGACAGATCATCTCTGGGGCCAACGTCCTGACTTTC.